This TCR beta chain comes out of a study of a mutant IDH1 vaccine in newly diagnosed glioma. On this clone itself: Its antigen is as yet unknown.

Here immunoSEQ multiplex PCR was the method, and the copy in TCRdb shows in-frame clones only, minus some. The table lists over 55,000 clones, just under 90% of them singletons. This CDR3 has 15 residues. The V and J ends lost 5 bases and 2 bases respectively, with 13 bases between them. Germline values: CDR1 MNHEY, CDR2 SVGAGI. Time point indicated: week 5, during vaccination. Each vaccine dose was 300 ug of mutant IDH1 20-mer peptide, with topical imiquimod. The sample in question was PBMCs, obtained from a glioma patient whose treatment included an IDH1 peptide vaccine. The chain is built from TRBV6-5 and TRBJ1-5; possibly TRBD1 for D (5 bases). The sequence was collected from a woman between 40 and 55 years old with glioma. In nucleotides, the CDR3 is TGTGCCAGCAGTCCTATCGGGGGGGGCAATCAGCCCCAGCATTTT. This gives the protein CASSPIGGGNQPQHF.